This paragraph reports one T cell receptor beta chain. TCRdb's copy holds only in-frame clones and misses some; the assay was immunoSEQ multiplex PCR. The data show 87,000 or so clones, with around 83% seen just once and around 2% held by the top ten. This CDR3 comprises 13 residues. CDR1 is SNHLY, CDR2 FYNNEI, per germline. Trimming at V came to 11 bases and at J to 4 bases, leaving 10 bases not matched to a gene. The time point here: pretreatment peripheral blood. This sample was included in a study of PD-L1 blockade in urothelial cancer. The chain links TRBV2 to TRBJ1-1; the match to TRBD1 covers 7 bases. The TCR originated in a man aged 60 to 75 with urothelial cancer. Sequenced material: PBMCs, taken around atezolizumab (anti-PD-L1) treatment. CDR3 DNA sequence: TGTGCCTCTCGACAGGGAGAGAGCACTGAAGCTTTCTTT. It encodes CASRQGESTEAFF.